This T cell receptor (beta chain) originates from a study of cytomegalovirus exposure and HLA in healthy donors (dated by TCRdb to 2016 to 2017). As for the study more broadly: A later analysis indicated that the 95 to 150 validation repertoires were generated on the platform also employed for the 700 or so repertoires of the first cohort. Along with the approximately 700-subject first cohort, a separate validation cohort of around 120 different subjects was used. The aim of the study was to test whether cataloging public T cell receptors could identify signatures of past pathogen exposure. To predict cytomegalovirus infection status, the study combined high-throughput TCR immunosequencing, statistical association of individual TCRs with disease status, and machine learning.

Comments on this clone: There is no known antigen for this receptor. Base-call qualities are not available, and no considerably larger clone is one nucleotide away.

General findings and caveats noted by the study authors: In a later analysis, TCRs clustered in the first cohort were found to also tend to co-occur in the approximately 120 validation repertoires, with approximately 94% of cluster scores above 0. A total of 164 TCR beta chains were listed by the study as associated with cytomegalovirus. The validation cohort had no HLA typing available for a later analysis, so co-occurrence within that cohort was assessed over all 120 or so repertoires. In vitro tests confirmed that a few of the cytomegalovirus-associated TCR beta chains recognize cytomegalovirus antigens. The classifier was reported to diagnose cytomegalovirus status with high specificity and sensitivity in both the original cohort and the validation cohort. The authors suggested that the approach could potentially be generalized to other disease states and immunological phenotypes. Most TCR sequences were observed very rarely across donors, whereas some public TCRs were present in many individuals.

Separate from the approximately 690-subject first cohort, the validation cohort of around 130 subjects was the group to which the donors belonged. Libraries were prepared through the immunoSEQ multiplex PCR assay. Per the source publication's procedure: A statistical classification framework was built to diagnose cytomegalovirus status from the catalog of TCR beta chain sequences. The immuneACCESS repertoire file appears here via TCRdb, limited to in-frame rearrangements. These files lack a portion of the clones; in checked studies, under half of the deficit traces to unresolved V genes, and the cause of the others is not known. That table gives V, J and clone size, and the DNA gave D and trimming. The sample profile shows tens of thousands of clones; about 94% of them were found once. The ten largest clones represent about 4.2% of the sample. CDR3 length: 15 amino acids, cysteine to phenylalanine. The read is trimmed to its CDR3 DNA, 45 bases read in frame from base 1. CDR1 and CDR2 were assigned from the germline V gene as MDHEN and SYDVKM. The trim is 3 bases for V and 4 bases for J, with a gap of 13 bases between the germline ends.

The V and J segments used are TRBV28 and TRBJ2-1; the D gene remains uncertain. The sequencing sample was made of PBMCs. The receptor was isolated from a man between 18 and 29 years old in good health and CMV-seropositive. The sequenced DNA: TGTGCCAGCAGTTTGCCCGCTGAAGCTTACAATGAGCAGTTCTTC. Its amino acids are CASSLPAEAYNEQFF. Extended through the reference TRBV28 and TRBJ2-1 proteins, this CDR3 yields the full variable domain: DVKVTQSSRYLVKRTGEKVFLECVQDMDHENMFWYRQDPGLGLRLIYFSYDVKMKEKGDIPEGYSVSREKKERFSLILESASTNQTSMYLCASSLPAEAYNEQFFGPGTRLTVL.